This record covers a single T cell receptor beta chain. Its binding antigen is unknown. Per-nucleotide qualities are absent, and no much larger clonotype sits a single base away. Libraries were prepared through the immunoSEQ multiplex PCR assay. Genomic DNA was extracted from sorted cells, and the TCR beta V, D and J regions were sequenced by Adaptive Biotechnologies' automated high-throughput method. A two-step, bias-controlled multiplex PCR was used to amplify CDR3 regions. An Illumina instrument was used to sequence the amplified TCR beta libraries. Regarding the original processing steps: Demultiplexed reads were processed to reduce amplification and sequencing bias, and the IMGT database was used to assign CDR3 sequences to gene families. Repertoire data were analyzed with ImmunoSEQ software version 2.0. Out-of-frame sequences and sequences containing stop codons in the CDR3 were removed from the clonotype lists. Any clonotype with a frequency under 0.01% was left out, since that frequency corresponded to less than one cell. Richness was calculated by dividing observed richness by the number of input cells, and evenness was calculated by dividing Shannon entropy by the log of observed richness. Repertoire diversity and the similarity between time points were measured using Simpson diversity and Morisita-Horn overlap indices. Clonotypes were sorted into dominant (>1%), sub-dominant (0.5-0.99%), low abundance (0.1-0.49%) or lowest abundance (<0.1%) groups. The germline index was obtained by subtracting total nucleotide additions from total CDR3 length and then dividing the result by total CDR3 length. TCRdb obtained this table from immuneACCESS and retained in-frame rearrangements with V and J assigned. These tables miss some clones; where compared with another copy, unresolved V genes account for less than half of the shortfall, and the remainder is unexplained. The V and J calls and clone size come from that table; D and trimming were worked out from the DNA. The sample table records 35,000 to 50,000 clones; approximately 88% of these occur just once. Together, the top ten hold under 1.5% of the sample.

The time point label for this specimen denotes: peak reinfection, 3 to 8 weeks after reinfection detection. The sorted cells were sequenced directly ex vivo, without any in vitro expansion ahead of TCR sequencing. The donors, who were people who inject drugs, were enrolled in the Montreal Acute Hepatitis C Cohort Study (HEPCO) in Canada. As controls, total naive CD8 T cells, sorted as viable CD3+ CD8+ CD45RO-, were obtained from a couple of donors at each of the three reinfection time points. Before sorting, cryopreserved peripheral blood mononuclear cells were thawed and used as the source for purifying CD8 T cells. CD8 T cells were enriched by negative selection with the MACS CD8+ T cell Isolation Kit. Cells were sorted on a BD FACSAria II sorter running FACSDiva software, and FlowJo was used to analyze the data. CDR3 length: 14 amino acids, cysteine to phenylalanine. Only the CDR3 DNA stays, 42 bases, in frame from base 1. V is pruned by 3 bases and J by 2 bases, leaving 1 base of the junction without a gene match. The germline V gene provides CDR1 SNHLY and CDR2 FYNNEI.

These data come from a study of memory CD8 T cells in hepatitis C reinfection (dated by TCRdb to between 2016 and 2019). About the full investigation: Among the donors, a few cleared two back-to-back HCV infections on their own, whereas two got rid of a primary infection but ended up chronically infected after reinfection. HCV reinfection was defined as a positive HCV RNA test following two negative tests taken at least 60 days apart. Peak reinfection samples were collected 3 to 8 weeks after reinfection was detected. The TCR beta repertoire of virus-specific CD8 T cells was tracked longitudinally in five or six donors across an HCV reinfection episode. Roughly five reinfection cases with stored pre-reinfection samples were identified between the late 2000s and the early 2010s. In the reinfection study, participants who had previously resolved an HCV infection were followed up every 3 months. The peak reinfection time point was selected on the basis of previously published longitudinal tetramer+ CD8 T cell frequency data. The paper as a whole reports these results and caveats: With only 5 or 6 donors, the study could not reach definitive conclusions about public clonotypes linked to secondary clearance.

The receptor was isolated from a man between 18 and 29 years old with hepatitis C virus infection. The chain is made from TRBV2 and TRBJ2-5, with TRBD1 identical over 9 junction bases. Specimen: naive CD8+ T cells sorted from blood. What this sample's cell subset or site label stands for: total naive CD8+CD45RO- T cells. CDR3 sequence: CASSDGTGQETQYF. In nucleotides, the sequence is TGTGCCAGCAGTGATGGGACAGGGCAAGAGACCCAGTACTTC. With all but the CDR3 taken from the reference TRBV2 and TRBJ2-5 genes, the full variable domain is: EPEVTQTPSHQVTQMGQEVILRCVPISNHLYFYWYRQILGQKVEFLVSFYNNEISEKSEIFDDQFSVERPDGSNFTLKIRSTKLEDSAMYFCASSDGTGQETQYFGPGTRLLVL.